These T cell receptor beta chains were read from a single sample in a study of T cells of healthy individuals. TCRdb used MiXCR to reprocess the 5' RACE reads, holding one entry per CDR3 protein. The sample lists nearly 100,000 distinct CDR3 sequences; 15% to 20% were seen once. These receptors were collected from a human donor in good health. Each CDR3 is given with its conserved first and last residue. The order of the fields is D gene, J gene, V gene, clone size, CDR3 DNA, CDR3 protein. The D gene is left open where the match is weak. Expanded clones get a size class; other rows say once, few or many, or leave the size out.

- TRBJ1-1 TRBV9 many TGTGCCAGCACCCGAGGAAGGAACACTGAAGCTTTCTTT CASTRGRNTEAFF
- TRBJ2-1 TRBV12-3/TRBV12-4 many TGTGCCAGCAGTTTAGGAGGGAATGAGCAGTTCTTC CASSLGGNEQFF
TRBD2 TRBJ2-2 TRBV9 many TGTGCCAGCAGCGTAGGGCTAGCGGGAGGAACCGGGGAGCTGTTTTTT CASSVGLAGGTGELFF
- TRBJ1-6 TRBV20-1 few TGCAGTGCTAGAGATTCAGGGCACGGGTGGGATTCACCCCTCCACTTT CSARDSGHGWDSPLHF
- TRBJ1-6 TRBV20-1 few TGCAGTGCTGCTTCCACACCGAGCTCCTATAATTCACCCCTCCACTTT CSAASTPSSYNSPLHF
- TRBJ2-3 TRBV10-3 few TGTGCCATCAGTGAAGGAGCGGTGAGCACAGATACGCAGTATTTT CAISEGAVSTDTQYF
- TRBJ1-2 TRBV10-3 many TGTGCCATCGGGGGGGGCAGCGTGCCAGTTAACTATGGCTACACCTTC CAIGGGSVPVNYGYTF
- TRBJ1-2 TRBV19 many TGTGCCAGTAGTATCGACAGGAAACGTGGCTACACCTTC CASSIDRKRGYTF
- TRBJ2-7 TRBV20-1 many TGCAGTGCTAGTTCCAGCGGAGATGTGTCCTACGAGCAGTACTTC CSASSSGDVSYEQYF
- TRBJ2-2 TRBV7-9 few TGTGCCAGCAGCCCTGGACAGTCCACCGGGGAGCTGTTTTTT CASSPGQSTGELFF
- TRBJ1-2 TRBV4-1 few TGCGCCAGCAGCGTACGACAGCAGACTTATGGCTACACCTTC CASSVRQQTYGYTF
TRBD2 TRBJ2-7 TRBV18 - TGTGCCAGCTCACCACCGTCGGCGGGGGGAATATCCTACGAGCAGTACTTC CASSPPSAGGISYEQYF
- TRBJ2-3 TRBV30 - TGTGCCTGGAGTGTTGGGGGCACAGATACGCAGTATTTT CAWSVGGTDTQYF
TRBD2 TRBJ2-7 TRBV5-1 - TGCGCCAGCAGCTATTTAGCGGGAGACACCTACGAGCAGTACTTC CASSYLAGDTYEQYF
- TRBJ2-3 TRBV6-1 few TGTGCCAGCAGGATCACAGATACGCAGTATTTT CASRITDTQYF
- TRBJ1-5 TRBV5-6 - TGTGCCAGCAGCTTGATCGGTCACAATCAGCCCCAGCATTTT CASSLIGHNQPQHF
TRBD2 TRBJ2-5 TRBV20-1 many TGCAGTGCCGTTCAGCGGGAACAAGAGACCCAGTACTTC CSAVQREQETQYF
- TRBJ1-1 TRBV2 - TGTGCCAGCGGTGGGACTCAAGCTTTCTTT CASGGTQAFF
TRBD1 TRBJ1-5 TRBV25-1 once TGTGCCAGCAGGAAGCACCAGATGGGGCCGGGACAGTCGGATAGCAATCAGCCCCAGCATTTT CASRKHQMGPGQSDSNQPQHF
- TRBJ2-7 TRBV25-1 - TGTGCCACCGCTAGACAGAGCTACGAGCAGTACTTC CATARQSYEQYF
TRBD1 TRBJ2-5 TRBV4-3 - TGCGCCAGCAGCCAAGATTCGAACAGGGGCCAGGAGACCCAGTACTTC CASSQDSNRGQETQYF
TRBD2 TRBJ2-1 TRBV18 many TGTGCCAGCTCACCGACTAGCGGGGGGTACAATGAGCAGTTCTTC CASSPTSGGYNEQFF
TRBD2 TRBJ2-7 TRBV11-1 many TGTGCCAGCAGTTCCGATCTAGCGGGAGTTCACGAGCAGTACTTC CASSSDLAGVHEQYF
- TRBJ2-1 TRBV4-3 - TGCGCCAGCAGCCCAAAAGGGGGAGCGGCAGGCAATGAGCAGTTCTTC CASSPKGGAAGNEQFF
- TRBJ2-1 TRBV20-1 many TGCAGTGCCCTCAACCCCCGGACTCTCAGCTCCTACAATGAGCAGTTCTTC CSALNPRTLSSYNEQFF
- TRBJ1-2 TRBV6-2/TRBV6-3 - TGTGCCAGCAGCCCGACGGGCCGGTCCTCTGGCTACACCTTC CASSPTGRSSGYTF
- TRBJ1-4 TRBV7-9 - TGTGCCAGCAGCTCCGGGAAATTACTACCGGAAAAACTGTTTTTT CASSSGKLLPEKLFF
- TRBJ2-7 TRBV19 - TGTGCCAGTAGGCGGACAGCTTTCCCCTACGAGCAGTACTTC CASRRTAFPYEQYF
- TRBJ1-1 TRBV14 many TGTGCCAGCAGCCAAGATCCAAACAGATATAACACTGAAGCTTTCTTT CASSQDPNRYNTEAFF
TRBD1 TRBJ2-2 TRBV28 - TGTGCCGGCCTACGGGGCAGGGGGTACACCGGGGAGCTGTTTTTT CAGLRGRGYTGELFF
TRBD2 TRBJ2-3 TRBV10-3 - TGTGCCATCAGTGTAGTAGCGGGGAGCACAGATACGCAGTATTTT CAISVVAGSTDTQYF
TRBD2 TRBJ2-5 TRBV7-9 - TGTGCCAGCAGCTTAGTCTTAGCGGGGGGCGACCAAGAGACCCAGTACTTC CASSLVLAGGDQETQYF
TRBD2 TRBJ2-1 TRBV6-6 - TGTGCCAGCAGTTACGGCAGCGGGAGTGGGAATGAGCAGTTCTTC CASSYGSGSGNEQFF
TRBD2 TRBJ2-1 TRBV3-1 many TGTGCCAGCAGCCAAGTCAGACCGGGACTAGCGACGAATGAGCAGTTCTTC CASSQVRPGLATNEQFF
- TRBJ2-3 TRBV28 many TGTGCCAGCTCCACCGCGACGGATACGCAGTATTTT CASSTATDTQYF
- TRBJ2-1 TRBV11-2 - TGTGCCAGCAGCTTGGAACTATCGAGGGATTGGTTCTTC CASSLELSRDWFF
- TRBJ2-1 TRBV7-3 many TGTGCCAGCAGCAGGGGGGGGATGGGTGCAACCTACAATGAGCAGTTCTTC CASSRGGMGATYNEQFF
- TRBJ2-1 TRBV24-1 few TGTGCCCCAGGGACGAACGCGACCTCGCAATCCTACAATGAGCAGTTCTTC CAPGTNATSQSYNEQFF
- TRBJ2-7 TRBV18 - TGTGCCAGCTCACCCTCGTTGGGCGAGCAGTACTTC CASSPSLGEQYF
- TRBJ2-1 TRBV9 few TGTGCCAGCAGTTTTGACCCGGGGACCTACAATGAGCAGTTCTTC CASSFDPGTYNEQFF
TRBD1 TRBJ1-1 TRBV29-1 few TGCAGCGCCGTCGGACAGGCTATGAACACTGAAGCTTTCTTT CSAVGQAMNTEAFF
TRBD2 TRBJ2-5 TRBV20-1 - TGCAGTGCTACTAGCGGGGGCCTCCAAGAGACCCAGTACTTC CSATSGGLQETQYF
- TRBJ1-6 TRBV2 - TGTGCCAGCAGTGATTACAGAGGCGTAGAATCACCCCTCCACTTT CASSDYRGVESPLHF
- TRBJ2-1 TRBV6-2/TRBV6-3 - TGTGCCAGCAGTTACCCCGGGACCGCCGGGAATGAGCAGTTCTTC CASSYPGTAGNEQFF
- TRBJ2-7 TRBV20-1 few TGCAGTGCTACCCGGGATCAGGCCTACGAGCAGTACTTC CSATRDQAYEQYF
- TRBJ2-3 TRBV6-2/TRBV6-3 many TGTGCCAGCCTGGGACTCTTCCAGTATTTT CASLGLFQYF
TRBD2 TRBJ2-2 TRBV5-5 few TGTGCCAGCAGTCGGGGGGGAAACACCGGGGAGCTGTTTTTT CASSRGGNTGELFF
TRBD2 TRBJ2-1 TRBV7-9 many TGTGCCACCCGAGATTTAGCGGGTTACAATGAGCAGTTCTTC CATRDLAGYNEQFF
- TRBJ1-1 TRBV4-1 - TGCGCCAGCAGCCAAGATTTCAGGGCGGGCATGAACACTGAAGCTTTCTTT CASSQDFRAGMNTEAFF
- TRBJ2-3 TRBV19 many TGTGCCAGTAGCCCACTAGGCGTGGTCACAGATACGCAGTATTTT CASSPLGVVTDTQYF
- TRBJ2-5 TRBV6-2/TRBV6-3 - TGTGCCAGCAGTTACTCCACGGGGGAGACCCAGTACTTC CASSYSTGETQYF
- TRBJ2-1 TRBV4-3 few TGCGCCAGCAGCCAAGATCCGATTATATGGGACTCCTCCTACAATGAGCAGTTCTTC CASSQDPIIWDSSYNEQFF
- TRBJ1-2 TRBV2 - TGTGCCAGCAGCAATGAGGGGGGTGGCTACACCTTC CASSNEGGGYTF
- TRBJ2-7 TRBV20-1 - TGCAGTGCTAGAGAGGTGGTGGGCGGTAGGGCCTACGAGCAGTACTTC CSAREVVGGRAYEQYF
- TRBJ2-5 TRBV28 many TGTGCCAGCAGTTTGGACCTAGCGAACCAAGAGACCCAGTACTTC CASSLDLANQETQYF
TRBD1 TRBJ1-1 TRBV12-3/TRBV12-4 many TGTGCCAGCAGTTTGAGGGACAGGGTACCTGAAGCTTTCTTT CASSLRDRVPEAFF
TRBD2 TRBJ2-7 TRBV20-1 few TGCAGTGCTAGATGGGCTAGCGGAACCTACGAGCAGTACTTC CSARWASGTYEQYF
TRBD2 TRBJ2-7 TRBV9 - TGTGCCAGCAGCGTCACTAGCGAGTCCTACGAGCAGTACTTC CASSVTSESYEQYF
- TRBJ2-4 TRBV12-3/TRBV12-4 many TGTGCCAGCACTTTTCAAAACATTCAGTACTTC CASTFQNIQYF